The clone carrying this T cell receptor (beta chain) was counted only a few times. No antigen is known for it. The entry originates in a study of beta chain features in type 1 diabetes. Study-wide findings and caveats: All four CD4+ subsets from Type 1 diabetes patients carried moderately but significantly shorter TCRB CDR3s. Researchers could not determine here whether HLA type influences TCRB rearrangement.

The entirety of the isolated RNA underwent reverse transcription, so expressed TCRB transcripts were sequenced. Data came from immunoSEQ multiplex PCR; TCRdb stores just in-frame clones and leaves some out. The sample has approximately 150,000 clones; roughly 10% are singletons. In germline, CDR1 is SGHDT, CDR2 YYEEEE. Trimming took 4 bases from V and 1 from J, leaving 12 bases between them. This CDR3 is 15 amino acids long. This chain uses TRBV5-6 with TRBJ2-4, with D maybe TRBD2 (6 bases). The origin of this receptor is a man between 25 and 39 years old with type 1 diabetes. Sequencing was done on a sample of central memory CD4+ T cells from blood. CDR3 sequence reads: CASSRAGLAKNIQYF. The CDR3 bases are TGTGCCAGCAGCCGGGCGGGGTTGGCCAAAAACATTCAGTACTTC.